One sample yielded the 16 T cell receptor beta chains listed below, sequenced in a study of CD8 T cells in Susac syndrome. RNA totalling 0.5 to 1 ug underwent reverse transcription with random hexamers. Each CDR3 protein gets one entry after TCRdb re-called the immunoSEQ multiplex PCR reads with MiXCR. The sample has 180,000 or so distinct CDR3 sequences; about 95% are singletons. The sample was CD4+ T cells from PBMCs. The receptor source for this set is a human donor in good health.

CDR3 protein: CSVGDRGNTQYF. CDR3 nucleotides: TGCAGCGTTGGGGACAGGGGGAATACGCAGTATTTT. This chain joins TRBV29-1 and TRBJ2-3; the match to TRBD1 covers 11 bases. With 4 bases clipped from V and 7 bases from J, the junction kept 1 base outside the gene matches. CDR3 length: 12 amino acids. The V gene's germline CDR1 is SQVTM and CDR2 ANQGSEA.

This chain links TRBV3-1 with TRBJ2-5; D is unclear. Germline assignment: CDR1 LGHDT and CDR2 YNNKEL (reference sequence). V was shortened by 1 base and J by 5 bases, with 8 bases between the two germline ends. CDR3 length: 13 residues. CDR3 residues: CASSQVVSETQYF. Written as DNA, the CDR3 is TGTGCCAGCAGCCAAGTCGTTTCGGAGACCCAGTACTTC.

Notes on this clonotype: Its ends do not fully match the called genes, so a read error is possible. The chain couples TRBV7-3 to TRBJ2-3; D perhaps matches TRBD1 (6 bases). Germline V gives CDR1 SGHTA, CDR2 FQGTGA. This CDR3 is built from 13 residues. The DNA of the CDR3 is TGTGCTAGCAGCTTAGCAGGGGCAGATACGCAGTATTTT. Translated: CASSLAGADTQYF.

The chain recombines TRBV4-1 with TRBJ2-4; 7 bases fit TRBD1. Germline V gives CDR1 MGHRA, CDR2 YSYEKL. V shed 4 bases, J shed 7 bases, and the junction held 7 bases outside the gene matches. The CDR3 length is 14 residues. The CDR3 loop reads CASSPLTGSNIQYF. CDR3 nucleotides: TGCGCCAGCAGCCCCCTGACAGGGTCGAACATTCAGTACTTC.

CDR3 loop: CASSYDTYNEQFF. CDR3 sequence (DNA): TGTGCCAGCAGCTACGATACCTACAATGAGCAGTTCTTC. V is TRBV9 and J is TRBJ2-1; D uncertain. Germline CDR1 is SGDLS and CDR2 is YYNGEE. Trimming removed 4 bases at V and 2 bases at J, with 7 bases between. The CDR3 covers 13 residues.

This rearrangement joins TRBV18 to TRBJ2-5, with a possible D match to TRBD2 (5 bases). This CDR3 contains 12 residues. The V gene lost 8 bases and the J gene lost 4 bases, with 11 bases spanning the gap. CDR1 is KGHSH, CDR2 LQKENI, per germline. CDR3 region: CASGYRGETQYF. The CDR3 region has the DNA TGTGCCAGCGGTTACCGGGGAGAGACCCAGTACTTC.

The chain links TRBV11-2 to TRBJ2-5; D gene uncertain. The CDR3 is 13 residues long. The ends were cut back, 2 bases at V and 5 bases at J, with 9 bases in the middle. Looked up from germline, CDR1 is SGHAT and CDR2 is FQNNGV. The CDR3 DNA follows: TGTGCCAGCAGCTTAAGCTTGTCGGAGACCCAGTACTTC. It specifies CASSLSLSETQYF. Full variable domain (missing parts from reference TRBV11-2 and TRBJ2-5): EAGVAQSPRYKIIEKRQSVAFWCNPISGHATLYWYQQILGQGPKLLIQFQNNGVVDDSQLPKDRFSAERLKGVDSTLKIQPAKLEDSAVYLCASSLSLSETQYFGPGTRLLVL.

The genes are TRBV30 and TRBJ2-7; D tentatively fits TRBD1 or TRBD2 (5 bases each). This CDR3 comprises 13 residues. Germline CDR1 reads GTSNPN; CDR2 reads SVGIG (reference sequence). Deletions cut 3 bases from V and 7 bases from J, with 16 bases between. The CDR3 spells CAWSDMRGSEQYF. In nucleotides, the CDR3 is TGTGCCTGGAGCGACATGAGGGGAAGTGAGCAGTACTTC.

The chain recombines TRBV7-6 with TRBJ2-5; D might be TRBD2 (7 bases). CDR3 size: 16 residues. Between the trimmed V and J ends, which lost 5 bases and 5 bases, there was a span of 21 bases. Germline V gives CDR1 SGHVS, CDR2 FNYEAQ. The CDR3 protein is CASSPWEGEGLETQYF. The DNA for the CDR3 is TGTGCCAGCAGCCCCTGGGAGGGGGAGGGCCTTGAGACCCAGTACTTC.

V usage is TRBV6-2 or TRBV6-3 and J usage is TRBJ2-7; no clear D. Germline CDR1 is MNHEY and CDR2 is SVGEGT. V dropped 2 bases and J dropped 3 bases, with 8 bases sitting between them. CDR3 length: 13 residues. CDR3 residues: CASSYLQLYEQYF. CDR3 DNA: TGTGCCAGCAGTTACCTCCAGCTCTACGAGCAGTACTTC.

V and J are TRBV5-6 and TRBJ2-2; D call uncertain. The CDR3 sequence is 16 residues long. Germline CDR1 and CDR2: SGHDT and YYEEEE. V dropped 1 base and J dropped 4 bases, with 14 bases sitting between them. This chain's CDR3 is CASSLFQVSGTGELFF. CDR3 in DNA: TGTGCCAGCAGCTTGTTCCAGGTTTCGGGCACCGGGGAGCTGTTTTTT.

The chain couples TRBV7-3 to TRBJ2-1, with 7 bases matching TRBD2. After removal of 1 base from V and 4 bases from J, the junction contained 4 bases not matched to a gene. Per germline, CDR1 SGHTA and CDR2 FQGTGA. The CDR3 is 15 residues long. This CDR3 reads CASSLIAGIYNEQFF. CDR3 coding DNA: TGTGCCAGCAGCTTAATAGCGGGTATTTACAATGAGCAGTTCTTC. Full variable domain (remainder filled in from reference TRBV7-3 and TRBJ2-1): GAGVSQTPSNKVTEKGKYVELRCDPISGHTALYWYRQSLGQGPEFLIYFQGTGAADDSGLPNDRFFAVRPEGSVSTLKIQRTERGDSAVYLCASSLIAGIYNEQFFGPGTRLTVL.

This clonotype was found once. This sequence joins TRBV24-1 and TRBJ2-2; D tentatively reads TRBD1 or TRBD2 (5 bases each). Germline assignment: CDR1 KGHDR and CDR2 SFDVKD. The CDR3 is made up of 14 amino acids. Trimming took off 9 bases at V and 0 bases at J, with 10 bases between the two ends. This CDR3 reads CATGGRANTGELFF. In DNA form, the CDR3 reads TGTGCCACCGGGGGACGGGCGAACACCGGGGAGCTGTTTTTT.

V and J are TRBV5-1 and TRBJ2-7; 7 nucleotides line up with TRBD2. Germline values: CDR1 SGHRS, CDR2 YFSETQ. Trimming at V came to 3 bases and at J to 3 bases, leaving 6 bases not matched to a gene. This CDR3 has 14 residues. CDR3 sequence: CASSYPGGIYEQYF. For the CDR3, the DNA is TGCGCCAGCAGCTATCCGGGAGGAATCTACGAGCAGTACTTC. Using reference TRBV5-1 and TRBJ2-7 for the parts outside the CDR3, the full variable domain is KAGVTQTPRYLIKTRGQQVTLSCSPISGHRSVSWYQQTPGQGLQFLFEYFSETQRNKGNFPGRFSGRQFSNSRSEMNVSTLELGDSALYLCASSYPGGIYEQYFGPGTRLTVT.

The chain uses TRBV20-1 and TRBJ2-1; 12 bases fit TRBD2. CDR3 length equals 18 residues. The J segment lost 2 bases and the V segment lost 3 bases, leaving 11 bases of the junction unmatched. CDR1 and CDR2 (germline): DFQATT, SNEGSKA (reference sequence). CDR3 amino acids: CSASPTSGSGSTYNEQFF. CDR3 sequence (DNA): TGCAGTGCTAGTCCGACTAGCGGGAGCGGCAGCACCTACAATGAGCAGTTCTTC.

V gene TRBV6-2 or TRBV6-3 combines with J gene TRBJ2-5; D gene ambiguous. Germline CDR1 and CDR2: MNHEY and SVGEGT. Trimming shortened V by 6 bases and J by 2 bases, and 10 bases separated the two germline ends. The CDR3 has 13 amino acids. The CDR3 DNA follows: TGTGCCAGCAGATCTACATCACAAGAGACCCAGTACTTC. Residues: CASRSTSQETQYF.